What follows describes a single T cell receptor beta chain. This specimen belongs to a study of Ad26.COV2.S vaccination and SARS-CoV-2 variants. Study background: The study gave Ad26.COV2.S intramuscularly, once or twice 56 days apart.

V was pared by 3 bases and J by 3 bases, with 9 bases of the junction left unmatched. The CDR3 runs 16 residues. From germline, CDR1 is SGHRS and CDR2 YFSETQ. Measured with immunoSEQ multiplex PCR; TCRdb has only the in-frame clones, and not every one. The table lists about 680,000 clones, around 89% of them singletons. The treatment was: about 20 received Ad26.COV2.S at low or high dose, single or two shots; a few received placebo; per-sample allocation not given. On day 63 after the first injection, vaccine and placebo recipients gave samples. This clonotype was obtained from a person aged 18 to 59 who received the Ad26.COV2.S COVID-19 vaccine or a placebo. The specimen comprised peripheral blood, sampled in a trial of Ad26.COV2.S vaccine versus placebo. This chain connects TRBV5-1 to TRBJ2-1; TRBD2 matches 7 bases. The CDR3 protein is CASSSSGGLSYNEQFF. In nucleotides, the CDR3 is TGCGCCAGCAGCTCCTCCGGGGGGTTGAGCTACAATGAGCAGTTCTTC.